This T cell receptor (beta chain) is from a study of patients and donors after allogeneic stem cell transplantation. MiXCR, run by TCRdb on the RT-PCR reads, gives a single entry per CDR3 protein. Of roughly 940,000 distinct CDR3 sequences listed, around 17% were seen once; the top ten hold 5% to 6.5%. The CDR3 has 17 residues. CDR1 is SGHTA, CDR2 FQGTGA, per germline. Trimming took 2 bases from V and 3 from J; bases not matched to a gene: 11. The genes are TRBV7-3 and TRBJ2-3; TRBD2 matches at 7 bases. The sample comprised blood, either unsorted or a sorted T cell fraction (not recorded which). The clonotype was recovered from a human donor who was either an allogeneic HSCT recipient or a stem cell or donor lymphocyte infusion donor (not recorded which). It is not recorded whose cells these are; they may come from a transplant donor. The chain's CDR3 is CASSLVGLTGGTDTQYF. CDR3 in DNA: TGTGCCAGCAGCTTAGTGGGTCTCACGGGAGGTACAGATACGCAGTATTTT.